Each of the 2 T cell receptor beta chains below was sequenced from the same sample in a study of blood T cell repertoires in COVID-19. Profiling relied on immunoSEQ multiplex PCR, and the TCRdb table lists in-frame clones only, not all of them. Of around 110,000 clones in the sample, over 75% were seen once. Sequencing was done on a sample of peripheral blood. These receptors all come from a woman in her 70s with acute or convalescent COVID-19.

This clone was observed once. The rearrangement links TRBV12-3 or TRBV12-4 to TRBJ1-2; D uncertain. The CDR3 totals 13 residues. Trimming removed 5 bases at V and 3 bases at J, with 10 bases between. CDR3 region: CASSPGKYYGYTF. The CDR3 bases are TGTGCCAGCAGTCCCGGTAAATACTATGGCTACACCTTC.

This rearrangement joins TRBV7-8 to TRBJ1-1; no definite D call. Germline V gene lookup returns CDR1 SGHVS and CDR2 FQNEAQ. This CDR3 spans 14 amino acids. Trimming cost V 2 bases and J 10 bases, with 17 bases left between them. The DNA of the CDR3 is TGTGCCAGCAGCTTATCTCCCCAGGCCCTCCCAGCTTTCTTT. Translated: CASSLSPQALPAFF.